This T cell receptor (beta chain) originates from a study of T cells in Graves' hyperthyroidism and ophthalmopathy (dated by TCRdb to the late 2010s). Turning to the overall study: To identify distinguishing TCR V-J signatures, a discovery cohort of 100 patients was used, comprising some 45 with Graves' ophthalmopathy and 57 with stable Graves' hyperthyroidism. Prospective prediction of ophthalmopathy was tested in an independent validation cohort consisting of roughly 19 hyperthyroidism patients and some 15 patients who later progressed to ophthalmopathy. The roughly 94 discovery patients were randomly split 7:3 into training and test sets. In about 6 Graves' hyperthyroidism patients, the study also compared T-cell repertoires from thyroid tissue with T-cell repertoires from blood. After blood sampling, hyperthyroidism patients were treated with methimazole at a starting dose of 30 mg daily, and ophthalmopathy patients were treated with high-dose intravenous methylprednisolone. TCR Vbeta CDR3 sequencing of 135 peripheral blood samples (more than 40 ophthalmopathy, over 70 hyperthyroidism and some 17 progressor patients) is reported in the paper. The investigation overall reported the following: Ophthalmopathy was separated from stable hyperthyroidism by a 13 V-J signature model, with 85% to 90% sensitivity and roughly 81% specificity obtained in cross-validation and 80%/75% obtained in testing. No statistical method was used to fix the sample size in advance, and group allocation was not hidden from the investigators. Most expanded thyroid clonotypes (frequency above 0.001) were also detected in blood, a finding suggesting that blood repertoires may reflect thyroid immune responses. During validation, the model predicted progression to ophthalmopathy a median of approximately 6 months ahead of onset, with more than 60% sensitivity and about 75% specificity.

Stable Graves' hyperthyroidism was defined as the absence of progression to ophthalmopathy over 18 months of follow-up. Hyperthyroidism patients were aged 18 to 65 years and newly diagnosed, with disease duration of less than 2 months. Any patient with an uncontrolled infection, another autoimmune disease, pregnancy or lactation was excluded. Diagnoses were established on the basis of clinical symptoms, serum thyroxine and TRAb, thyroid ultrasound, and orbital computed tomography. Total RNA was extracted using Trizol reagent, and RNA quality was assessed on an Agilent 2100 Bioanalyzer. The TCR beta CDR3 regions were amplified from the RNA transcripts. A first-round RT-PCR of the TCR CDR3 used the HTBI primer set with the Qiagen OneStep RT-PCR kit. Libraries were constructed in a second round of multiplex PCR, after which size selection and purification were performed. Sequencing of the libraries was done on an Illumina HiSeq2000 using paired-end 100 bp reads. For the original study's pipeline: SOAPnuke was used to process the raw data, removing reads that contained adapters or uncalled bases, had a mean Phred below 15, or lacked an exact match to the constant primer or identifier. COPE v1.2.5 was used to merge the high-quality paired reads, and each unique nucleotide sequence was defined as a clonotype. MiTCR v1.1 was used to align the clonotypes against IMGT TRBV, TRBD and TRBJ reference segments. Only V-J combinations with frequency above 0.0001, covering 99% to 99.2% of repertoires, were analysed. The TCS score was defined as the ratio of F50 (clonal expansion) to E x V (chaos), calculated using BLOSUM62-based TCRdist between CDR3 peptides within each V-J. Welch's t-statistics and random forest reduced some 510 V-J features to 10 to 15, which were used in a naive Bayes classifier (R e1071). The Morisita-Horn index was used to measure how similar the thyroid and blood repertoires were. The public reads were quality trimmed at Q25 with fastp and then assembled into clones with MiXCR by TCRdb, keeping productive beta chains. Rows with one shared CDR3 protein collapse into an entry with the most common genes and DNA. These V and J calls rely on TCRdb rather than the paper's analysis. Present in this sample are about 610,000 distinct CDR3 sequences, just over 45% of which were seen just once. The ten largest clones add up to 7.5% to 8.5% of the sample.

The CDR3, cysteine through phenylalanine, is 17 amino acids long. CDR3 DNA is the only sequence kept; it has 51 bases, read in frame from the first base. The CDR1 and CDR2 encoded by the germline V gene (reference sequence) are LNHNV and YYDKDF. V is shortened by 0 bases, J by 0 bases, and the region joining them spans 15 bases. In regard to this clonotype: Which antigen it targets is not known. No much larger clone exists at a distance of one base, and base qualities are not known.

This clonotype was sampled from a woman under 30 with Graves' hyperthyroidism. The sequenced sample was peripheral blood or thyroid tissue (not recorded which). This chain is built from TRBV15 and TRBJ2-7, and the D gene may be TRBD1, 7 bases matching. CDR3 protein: CATSRDPRGTASYEQYF. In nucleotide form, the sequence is TGTGCCACCAGCAGAGATCCCCGCGGGACAGCCTCCTACGAGCAGTACTTC.